This T cell receptor (beta chain) was documented in a study of T-cell reconstitution after alpha-beta-depleted transplantation in children. Study results and caveats: Newly produced T cells mostly provided counts and TCRbeta diversity after one year, as hyperexpanded clones declined. Several patients had high TCRbeta diversity at day 60; it came from surviving recipient T cells and thymic progenitors. Several hundred expanded graft clones reportedly supplied alpha-beta T cells about two months after transplant.

Germline V gene lookup returns CDR1 KGHDR and CDR2 SFDVKD. The ends were cut back, 6 bases at V and 0 bases at J, with 14 bases in the middle. The CDR3 sequence is 17 residues long. A word on this clonotype: Its specificity is unknown.

Unique molecular identifiers were built into the TCRbeta library. TCRdb used MiXCR to reprocess the PCR reads, holding one entry per CDR3 protein. The data contain about 830,000 distinct CDR3 sequences, 15% to 20% of them singletons. Sequencing was performed on PBMCs, mostly from graft donor cells, taken 360 days after TCRalphabeta/CD19-depleted stem cell transplant. The gene calls are TRBV24-1 and TRBJ1-6; the D gene is possibly TRBD1 (6 bases). The clonotype was recovered from a male patient under 18 who had a stem cell transplant for acute lymphoblastic leukemia, so the T cells may come from the graft donor. The CDR3 DNA sequence: TGTGCCACCAGTAATGACAGGCTAAGCTCCTATAATTCACCCCTCCACTTT. Its protein product is CATSNDRLSSYNSPLHF.